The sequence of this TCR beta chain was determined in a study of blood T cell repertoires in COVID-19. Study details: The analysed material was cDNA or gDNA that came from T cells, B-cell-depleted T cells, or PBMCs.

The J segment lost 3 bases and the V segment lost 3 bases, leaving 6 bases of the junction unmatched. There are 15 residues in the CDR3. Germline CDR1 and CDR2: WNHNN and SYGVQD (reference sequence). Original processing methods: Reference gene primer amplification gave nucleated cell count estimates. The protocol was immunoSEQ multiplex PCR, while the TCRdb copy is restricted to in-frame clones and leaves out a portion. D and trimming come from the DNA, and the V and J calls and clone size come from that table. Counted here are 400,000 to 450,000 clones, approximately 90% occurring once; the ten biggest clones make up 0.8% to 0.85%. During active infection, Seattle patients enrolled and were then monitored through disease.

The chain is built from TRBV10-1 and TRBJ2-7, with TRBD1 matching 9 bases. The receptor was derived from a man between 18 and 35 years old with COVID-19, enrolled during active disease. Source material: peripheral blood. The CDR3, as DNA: TGCGCCAGCAGTGATTCCGGGACAGGGATCTACGAGCAGTACTTC. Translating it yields CASSDSGTGIYEQYF.